The T cell receptor (beta chain) described here comes from a study of high-grade serous ovarian cancer treatment subgroups. Overall study context: On average, approximately 14,000 reads and 7,000 to 8,500 unique TCR beta rearrangements were obtained per sample.

The tumor samples were collected prior to definitive surgery or chemotherapy. The data were produced by immunoSEQ multiplex PCR, yet TCRdb's version contains in-frame clones alone and is incomplete. The sample has under 8,000 clones; around 74% are singletons. Broader study findings: Only CDR3 was analyzed; CDR1 and CDR2 were not. TCR relatedness rose with neoantigen level and trended with mutation load. Different patients shared almost no repertoire; same-patient tumors shared roughly 0.11 to 0.8.

Notes on this clone: The antigen remains unidentified.

Sequencing input: tumor tissue. This clonotype was obtained from a human donor with high-grade serous ovarian cancer.

The CDR3 nucleotides are TGTGCCAGCAGCTCCAGCGGGGGTACTGGGGCCAACGTCCTGACTTTC. Amino acids: CASSSSGGTGANVLTF. The rearrangement joins TRBV7-2 to TRBJ2-6; 8 nucleotides match TRBD2. Per germline, CDR1 SGHTA and CDR2 FQGNSA. The J segment lost 2 bases and the V segment lost 4 bases, leaving 4 bases of the junction unmatched. This CDR3 spans 16 amino acids.